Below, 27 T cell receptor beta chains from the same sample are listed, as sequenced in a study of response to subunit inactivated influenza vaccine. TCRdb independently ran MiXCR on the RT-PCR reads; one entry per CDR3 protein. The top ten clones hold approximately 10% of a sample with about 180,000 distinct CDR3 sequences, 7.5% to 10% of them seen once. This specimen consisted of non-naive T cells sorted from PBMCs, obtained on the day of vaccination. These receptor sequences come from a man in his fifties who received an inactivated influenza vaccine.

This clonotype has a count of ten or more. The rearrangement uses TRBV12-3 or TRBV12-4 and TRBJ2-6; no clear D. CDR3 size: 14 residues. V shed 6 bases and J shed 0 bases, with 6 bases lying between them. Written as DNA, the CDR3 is TGTGCCAGCAGATTCTCCTCTGGGGCCAACGTCCTGACTTTC. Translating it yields CASRFSSGANVLTF.

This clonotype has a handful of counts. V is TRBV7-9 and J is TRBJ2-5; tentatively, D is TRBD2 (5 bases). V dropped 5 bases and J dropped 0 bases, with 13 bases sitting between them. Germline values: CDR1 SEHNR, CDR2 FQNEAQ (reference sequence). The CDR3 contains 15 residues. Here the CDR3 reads CASSPQWEYQETQYF. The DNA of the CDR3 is TGTGCCAGCAGCCCCCAATGGGAGTACCAAGAGACCCAGTACTTC.

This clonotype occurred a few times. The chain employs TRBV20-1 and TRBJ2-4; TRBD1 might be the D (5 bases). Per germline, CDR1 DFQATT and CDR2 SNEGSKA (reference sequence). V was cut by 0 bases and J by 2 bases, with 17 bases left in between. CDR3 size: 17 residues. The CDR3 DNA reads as TGCAGTGCTAGAGATATGCGCAGGGCTCCGACCAAAAACATTCAGTACTTC. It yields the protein CSARDMRRAPTKNIQYF.

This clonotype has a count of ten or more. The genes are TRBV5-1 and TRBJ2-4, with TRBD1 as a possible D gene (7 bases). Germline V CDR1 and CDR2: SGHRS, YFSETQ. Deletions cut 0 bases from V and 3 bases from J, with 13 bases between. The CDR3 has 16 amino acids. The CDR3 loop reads CASSLARQGGKNIQYF. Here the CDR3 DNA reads TGCGCCAGCAGCTTGGCCAGACAGGGAGGCAAAAACATTCAGTACTTC.

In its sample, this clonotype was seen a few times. The CDR3, as DNA: TGTGCCAGCAGCCAAGAGCCCTCTGGGGCCAACGTCCTGACTTTC. Residues: CASSQEPSGANVLTF. This chain uses TRBV4-2 with TRBJ2-6; no firm D call. With 0 bases removed from V and 0 bases from J, the gap between germline ends came to 3 bases. The CDR3 runs to 15 residues. From germline, CDR1 is LGHNA and CDR2 YNFKEQ.

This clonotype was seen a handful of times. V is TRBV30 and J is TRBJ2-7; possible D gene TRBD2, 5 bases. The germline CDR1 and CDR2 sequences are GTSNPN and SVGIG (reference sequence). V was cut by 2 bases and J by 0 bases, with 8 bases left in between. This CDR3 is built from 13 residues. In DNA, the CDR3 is TGTGCCTGGAGTCGAGGGAGCTCCTACGAGCAGTACTTC. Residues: CAWSRGSSYEQYF.

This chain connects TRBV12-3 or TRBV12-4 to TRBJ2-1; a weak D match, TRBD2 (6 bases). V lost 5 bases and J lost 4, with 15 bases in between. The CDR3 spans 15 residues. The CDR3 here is CASSARDSTYNEQFF. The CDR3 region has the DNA TGTGCCAGCAGTGCCCGGGACTCAACTTACAATGAGCAGTTCTTC.

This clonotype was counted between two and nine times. Here the CDR3 DNA reads TGCAGCGTGTACATATCTTTGGGCGAGCAGTACTTC. Translation: CSVYISLGEQYF. The rearrangement joins TRBV29-1 to TRBJ2-7; no definite D call. Trimming removed 6 bases at V and 6 bases at J, with 15 bases between. CDR1 and CDR2 from the germline V gene are SQVTM and ANQGSEA. CDR3 length equals 12 residues.

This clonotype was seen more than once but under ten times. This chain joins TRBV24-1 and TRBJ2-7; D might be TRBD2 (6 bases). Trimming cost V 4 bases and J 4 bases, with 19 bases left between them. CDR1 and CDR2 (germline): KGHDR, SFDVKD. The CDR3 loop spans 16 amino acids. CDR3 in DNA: TGTGCCACCAGTGACCAAGGGACTTCAACCATTTACGAGCAGTACTTC. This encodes CATSDQGTSTIYEQYF.

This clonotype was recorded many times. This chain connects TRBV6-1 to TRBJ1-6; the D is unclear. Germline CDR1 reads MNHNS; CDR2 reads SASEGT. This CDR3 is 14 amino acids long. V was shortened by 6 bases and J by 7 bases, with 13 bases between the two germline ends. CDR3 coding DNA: TGTGCCAGCAGGGCGACCCGGAGGAATTCACCCCTCCACTTT. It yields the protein CASRATRRNSPLHF.

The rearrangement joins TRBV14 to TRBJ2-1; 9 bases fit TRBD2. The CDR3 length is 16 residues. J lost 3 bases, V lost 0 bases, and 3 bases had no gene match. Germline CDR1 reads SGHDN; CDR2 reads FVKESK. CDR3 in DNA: TGTGCCAGCAGCCAAGAAGGACTAGCGAACTACAATGAGCAGTTCTTC. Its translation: CASSQEGLANYNEQFF.

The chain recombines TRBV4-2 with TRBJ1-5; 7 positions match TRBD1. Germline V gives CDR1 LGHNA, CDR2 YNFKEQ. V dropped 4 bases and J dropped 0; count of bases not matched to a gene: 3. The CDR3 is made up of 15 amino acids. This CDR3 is CASSLGQLSNQPQHF. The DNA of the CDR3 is TGTGCCAGCAGCCTGGGACAGCTTAGCAATCAGCCCCAGCATTTT.

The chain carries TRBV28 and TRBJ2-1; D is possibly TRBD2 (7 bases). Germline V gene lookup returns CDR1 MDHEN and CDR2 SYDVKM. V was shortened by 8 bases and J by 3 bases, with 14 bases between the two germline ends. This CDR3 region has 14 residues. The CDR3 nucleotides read TGTGCCAGCCGACTAGGGGGGGGCTACAATGAGCAGTTCTTC. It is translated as CASRLGGGYNEQFF.

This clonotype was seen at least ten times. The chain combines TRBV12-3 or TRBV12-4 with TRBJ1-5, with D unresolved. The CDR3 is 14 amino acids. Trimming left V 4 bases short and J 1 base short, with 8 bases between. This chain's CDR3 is CASSSPWSNQPQHF. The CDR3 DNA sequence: TGTGCCAGCAGTTCCCCGTGGAGCAATCAGCCCCAGCATTTT.

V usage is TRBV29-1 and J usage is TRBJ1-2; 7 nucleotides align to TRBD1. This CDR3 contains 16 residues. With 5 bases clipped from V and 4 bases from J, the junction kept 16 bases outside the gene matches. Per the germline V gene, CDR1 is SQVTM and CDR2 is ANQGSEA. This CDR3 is CSVQIGGGGVGYGYTF. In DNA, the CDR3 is TGCAGCGTTCAAATTGGAGGAGGGGGCGTAGGCTATGGCTACACCTTC.

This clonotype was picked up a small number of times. CDR3 protein: CASSPAPPGAGNQPQHF. DNA of the CDR3: TGTGCCAGCAGCCCTGCCCCGCCAGGGGCCGGCAATCAGCCCCAGCATTTT. This chain uses TRBV3-1 with TRBJ1-5, with TRBD1 as a possible D gene (6 bases). Trimming took 4 bases from V and 2 from J, leaving 18 bases between them. The germline gives CDR1 LGHDT, CDR2 YNNKEL (reference sequence). This CDR3 has 17 amino acids. The whole variable domain, filled in from reference TRBV3-1 and TRBJ1-5, reads DTAVSQTPKYLVTQMGNDKSIKCEQNLGHDTMYWYKQDSKKFLKIMFSYNNKELIINETVPNRFSPKSPDKAHLNLHINSLELGDSAVYFCASSPAPPGAGNQPQHFGDGTRLSIL.

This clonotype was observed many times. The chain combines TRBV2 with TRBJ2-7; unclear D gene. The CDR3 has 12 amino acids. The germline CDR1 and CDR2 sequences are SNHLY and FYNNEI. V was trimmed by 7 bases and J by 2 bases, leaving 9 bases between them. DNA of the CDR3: TGTGCCAGCAAAAGAGAGACCTACGAGCAGTACTTC. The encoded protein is CASKRETYEQYF.

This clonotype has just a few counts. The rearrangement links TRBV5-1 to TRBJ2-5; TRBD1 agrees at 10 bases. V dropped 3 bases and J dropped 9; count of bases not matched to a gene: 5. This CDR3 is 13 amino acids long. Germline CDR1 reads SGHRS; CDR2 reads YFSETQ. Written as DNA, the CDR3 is TGCGCCAGCAGCTGGGACAGGGGAACGGCCCAGTACTTC. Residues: CASSWDRGTAQYF.

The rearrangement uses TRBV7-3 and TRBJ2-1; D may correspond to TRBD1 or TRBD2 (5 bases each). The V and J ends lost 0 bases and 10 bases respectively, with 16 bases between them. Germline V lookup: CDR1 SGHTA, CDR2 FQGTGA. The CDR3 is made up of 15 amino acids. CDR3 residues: CASSLTGQGRLEQFF. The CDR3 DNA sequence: TGTGCCAGCAGCTTAACGGGGCAGGGCAGACTAGAGCAGTTCTTC. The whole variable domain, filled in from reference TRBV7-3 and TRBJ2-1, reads GAGVSQTPSNKVTEKGKYVELRCDPISGHTALYWYRQSLGQGPEFLIYFQGTGAADDSGLPNDRFFAVRPEGSVSTLKIQRTERGDSAVYLCASSLTGQGRLEQFFGPGTRLTVL.

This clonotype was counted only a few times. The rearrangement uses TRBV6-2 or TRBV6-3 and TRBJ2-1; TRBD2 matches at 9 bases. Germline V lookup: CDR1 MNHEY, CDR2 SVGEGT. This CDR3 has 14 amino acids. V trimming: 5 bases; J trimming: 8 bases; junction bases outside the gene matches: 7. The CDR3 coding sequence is TGTGCCAGCAGTGGGACTAGCTCGCCCTATGAGCAGTTCTTC. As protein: CASSGTSSPYEQFF.

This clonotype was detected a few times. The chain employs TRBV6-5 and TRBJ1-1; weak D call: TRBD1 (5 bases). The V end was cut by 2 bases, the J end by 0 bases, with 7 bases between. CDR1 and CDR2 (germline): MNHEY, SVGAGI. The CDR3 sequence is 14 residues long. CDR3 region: CASSYGQMNTEAFF. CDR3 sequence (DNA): TGTGCCAGCAGTTACGGACAAATGAACACTGAAGCTTTCTTT.

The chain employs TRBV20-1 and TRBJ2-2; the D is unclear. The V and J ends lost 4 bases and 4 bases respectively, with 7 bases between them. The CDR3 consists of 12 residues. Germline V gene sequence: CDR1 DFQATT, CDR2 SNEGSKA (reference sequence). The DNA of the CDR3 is TGCAGTGCTATCCACAGCACCGGGGAGCTGTTTTTT. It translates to CSAIHSTGELFF.

The CDR3 region is CASKFSFRRNEQYF. CDR3 DNA sequence: TGTGCCAGCAAGTTTAGTTTTAGGAGGAACGAGCAGTACTTC. The V and J genes are TRBV11-2 and TRBJ2-7, with a weak D call TRBD2 (5 bases). Germline V gene lookup returns CDR1 SGHAT and CDR2 FQNNGV. With 7 bases removed from V and 5 bases from J, the gap between germline ends came to 18 bases. The CDR3 is 14 residues long.

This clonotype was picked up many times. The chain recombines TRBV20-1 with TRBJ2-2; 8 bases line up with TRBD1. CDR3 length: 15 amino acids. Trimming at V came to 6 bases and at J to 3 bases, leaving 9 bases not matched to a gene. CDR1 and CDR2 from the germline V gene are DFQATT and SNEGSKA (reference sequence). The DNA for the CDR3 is TGCAGTGCCCCGAGGACAGGGATGGACACCGGGGAGCTGTTTTTT. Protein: CSAPRTGMDTGELFF.

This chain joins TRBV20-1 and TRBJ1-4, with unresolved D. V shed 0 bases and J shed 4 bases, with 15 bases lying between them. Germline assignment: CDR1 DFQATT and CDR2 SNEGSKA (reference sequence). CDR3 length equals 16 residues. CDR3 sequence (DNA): TGCAGTGCTAGAGAGACCTTGGGGAGGTTTAATGAAAAACTGTTTTTT. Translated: CSARETLGRFNEKLFF.

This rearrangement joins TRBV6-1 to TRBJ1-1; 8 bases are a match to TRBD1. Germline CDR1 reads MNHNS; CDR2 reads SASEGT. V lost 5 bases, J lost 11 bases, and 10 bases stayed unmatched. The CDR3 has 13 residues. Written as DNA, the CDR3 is TGTGCCAGCAGTCGGACAGGGCCGGTAAATGCTTTCTTT. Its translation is CASSRTGPVNAFF.

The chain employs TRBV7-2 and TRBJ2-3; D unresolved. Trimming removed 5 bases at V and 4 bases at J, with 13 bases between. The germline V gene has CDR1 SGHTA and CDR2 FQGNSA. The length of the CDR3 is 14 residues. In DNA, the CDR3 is TGTGCCAGCAGCCCCGTCGCCCCGCCAGATACGCAGTATTTT. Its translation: CASSPVAPPDTQYF. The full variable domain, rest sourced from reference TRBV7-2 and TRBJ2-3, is GAGVSQSPSNKVTEKGKDVELRCDPISGHTALYWYRQSLGQGLEFLIYFQGNSAPDKSGLPSDRFSAERTGGSVSTLTIQRTQQEDSAVYLCASSPVAPPDTQYFGPGTRLTVL.